One TCR beta chain is described in this entry. As yet, its antigen is unknown. TCRdb's table, derived via immunoSEQ multiplex PCR, lists solely in-frame clones and lacks some. The sample shows about 80,000 clones, approximately 80% of them seen only once. The CDR3 has 14 amino acids. Germline V CDR1 and CDR2: SGDLS, YYNGEE. The germline V and J ends were trimmed by 3 bases and 4 bases, with 11 bases remaining between them. This sample is part of a study of radiotherapy plus CTLA-4 blockade in lung cancer. Study context: Overall, 15% to 20% of patients showed an objective response, while 31% attained disease control. Whole-study findings and limits: Interferon-beta and early blood T cell clone dynamics reportedly predicted response best. Subsequent to radiotherapy plus ipilimumab, tumor-derived TCR clones underwent expansion in blood.

In chemo-refractory metastatic non-small-cell lung cancer, patients got ipilimumab CTLA-4 blockade together with focal radiation. Here the sequenced sample was peripheral blood, taken from a patient treated with radiotherapy plus ipilimumab. The clonotype was recovered from a human donor with non-small cell lung cancer who had stable disease on radiotherapy plus ipilimumab. This chain uses TRBV9 with TRBJ2-1, with D perhaps TRBD2 (6 bases). This CDR3 is CASSEGGRYNEQFF. The CDR3 DNA reads TGTGCCAGCAGCGAGGGAGGCAGGTACAATGAGCAGTTCTTC.